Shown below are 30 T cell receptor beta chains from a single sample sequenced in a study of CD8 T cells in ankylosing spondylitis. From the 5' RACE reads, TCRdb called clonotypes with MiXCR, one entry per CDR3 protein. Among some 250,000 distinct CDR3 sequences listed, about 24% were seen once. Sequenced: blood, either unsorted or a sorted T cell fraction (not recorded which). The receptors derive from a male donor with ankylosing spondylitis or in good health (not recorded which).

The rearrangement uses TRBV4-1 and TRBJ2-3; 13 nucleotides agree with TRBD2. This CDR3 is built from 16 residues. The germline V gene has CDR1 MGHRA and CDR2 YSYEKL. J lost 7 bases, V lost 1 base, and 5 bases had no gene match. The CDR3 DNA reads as TGCGCCAGCAGCCAAGTTACTAGCGGGGGGGGATATACGCAGTATTTT. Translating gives CASSQVTSGGGYTQYF.

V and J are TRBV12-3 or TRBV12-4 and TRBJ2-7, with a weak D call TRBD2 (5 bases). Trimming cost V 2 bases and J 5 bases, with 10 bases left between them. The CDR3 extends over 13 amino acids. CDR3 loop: CASSLIRGNEQYF. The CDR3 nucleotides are TGTGCCAGCAGTTTAATCCGGGGAAACGAGCAGTACTTC.

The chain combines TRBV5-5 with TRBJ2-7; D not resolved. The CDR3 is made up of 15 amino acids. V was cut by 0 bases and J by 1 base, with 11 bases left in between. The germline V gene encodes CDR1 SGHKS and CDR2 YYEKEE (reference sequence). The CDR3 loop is CASSLATGRSYEQYF. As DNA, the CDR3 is TGTGCCAGCAGCTTGGCCACCGGGCGGTCCTACGAGCAGTACTTC.

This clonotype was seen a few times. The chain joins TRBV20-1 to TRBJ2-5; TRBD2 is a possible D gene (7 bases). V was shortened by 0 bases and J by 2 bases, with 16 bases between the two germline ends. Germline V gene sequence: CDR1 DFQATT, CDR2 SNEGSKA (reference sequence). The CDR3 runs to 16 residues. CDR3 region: CSARDQGGLRQETQYF. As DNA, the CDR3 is TGCAGTGCTAGAGATCAAGGGGGACTACGGCAAGAGACCCAGTACTTC.

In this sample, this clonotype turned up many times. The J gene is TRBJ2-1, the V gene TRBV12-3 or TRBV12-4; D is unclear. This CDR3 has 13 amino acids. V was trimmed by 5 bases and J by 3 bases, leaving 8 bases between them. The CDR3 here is CASSELDYNEQFF. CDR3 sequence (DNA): TGTGCCAGCAGTGAGTTAGACTACAATGAGCAGTTCTTC.

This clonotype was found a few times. For the CDR3, the DNA is TGTGCCAGCAGGTTGGGGGACTTTAGGCAGTTCTTC. Encoded protein: CASRLGDFRQFF. The chain uses TRBV6-1 and TRBJ2-1; D might be TRBD2 (6 bases). CDR3 length: 12 amino acids. Germline V gives CDR1 MNHNS, CDR2 SASEGT. Trimming removed 6 bases at V and 12 bases at J, with 15 bases between.

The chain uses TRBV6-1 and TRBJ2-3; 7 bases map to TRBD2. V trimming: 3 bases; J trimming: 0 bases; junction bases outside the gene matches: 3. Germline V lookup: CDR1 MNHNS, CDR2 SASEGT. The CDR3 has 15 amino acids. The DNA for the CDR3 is TGTGCCAGCAGTGAGCGGGGGACTAGCACAGATACGCAGTATTTT. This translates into CASSERGTSTDTQYF.

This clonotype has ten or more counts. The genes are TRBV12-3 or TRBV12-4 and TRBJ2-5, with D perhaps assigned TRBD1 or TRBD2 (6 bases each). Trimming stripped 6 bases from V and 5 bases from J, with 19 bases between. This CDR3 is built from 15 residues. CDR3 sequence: CASSQRGTGRETQYF. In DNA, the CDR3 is TGTGCCAGCAGCCAAAGGGGTACAGGGAGGGAGACCCAGTACTTC.

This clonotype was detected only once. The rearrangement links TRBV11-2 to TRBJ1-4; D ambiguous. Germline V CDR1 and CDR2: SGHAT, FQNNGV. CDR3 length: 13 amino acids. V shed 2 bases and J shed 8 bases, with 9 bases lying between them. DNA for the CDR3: TGTGCCAGCAGCTTAAACTACAGAGAAAAACTGTTTTTT. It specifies CASSLNYREKLFF.

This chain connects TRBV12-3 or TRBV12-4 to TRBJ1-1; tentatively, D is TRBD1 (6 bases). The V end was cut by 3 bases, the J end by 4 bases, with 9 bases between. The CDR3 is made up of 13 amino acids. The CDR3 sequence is CASSLGGRTEAFF. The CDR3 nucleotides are TGTGCCAGCAGTTTGGGGGGCCGCACTGAAGCTTTCTTT.

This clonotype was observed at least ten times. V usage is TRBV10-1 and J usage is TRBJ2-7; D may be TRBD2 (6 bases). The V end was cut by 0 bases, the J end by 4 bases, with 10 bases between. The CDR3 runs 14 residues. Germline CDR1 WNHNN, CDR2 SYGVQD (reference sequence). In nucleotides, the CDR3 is TGCGCCAGCAGTGAGTCCGGGAGCCGGTACGAGCAGTACTTC. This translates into CASSESGSRYEQYF.

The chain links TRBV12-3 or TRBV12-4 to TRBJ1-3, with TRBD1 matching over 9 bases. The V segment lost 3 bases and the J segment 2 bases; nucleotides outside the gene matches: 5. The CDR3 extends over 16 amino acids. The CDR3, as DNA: TGTGCCAGCAGTTTTCAAGGGACAGGGCCTGGAAACACCATATATTTT. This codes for CASSFQGTGPGNTIYF.

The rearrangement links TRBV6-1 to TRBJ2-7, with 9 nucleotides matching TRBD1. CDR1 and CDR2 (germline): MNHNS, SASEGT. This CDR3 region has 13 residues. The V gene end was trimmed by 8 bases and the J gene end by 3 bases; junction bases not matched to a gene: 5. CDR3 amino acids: CASGGTGRYEQYF. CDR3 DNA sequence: TGTGCCAGCGGAGGGACAGGGCGCTACGAGCAGTACTTC.

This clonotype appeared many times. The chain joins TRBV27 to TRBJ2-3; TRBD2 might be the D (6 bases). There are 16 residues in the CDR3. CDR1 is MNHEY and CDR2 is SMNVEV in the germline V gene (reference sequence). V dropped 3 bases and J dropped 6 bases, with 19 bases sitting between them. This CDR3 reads CASSFRGLQYSDTQYF. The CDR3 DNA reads TGTGCCAGCAGTTTTAGAGGACTACAATATAGTGATACGCAGTATTTT.

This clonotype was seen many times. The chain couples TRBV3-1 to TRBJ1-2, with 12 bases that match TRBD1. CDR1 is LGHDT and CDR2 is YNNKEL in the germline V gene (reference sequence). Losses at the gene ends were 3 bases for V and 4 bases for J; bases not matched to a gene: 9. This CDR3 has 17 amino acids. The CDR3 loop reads CASSQGQGAPRSYGYTF. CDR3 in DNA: TGTGCCAGCAGCCAGGGACAGGGGGCTCCCCGCTCCTATGGCTACACCTTC.

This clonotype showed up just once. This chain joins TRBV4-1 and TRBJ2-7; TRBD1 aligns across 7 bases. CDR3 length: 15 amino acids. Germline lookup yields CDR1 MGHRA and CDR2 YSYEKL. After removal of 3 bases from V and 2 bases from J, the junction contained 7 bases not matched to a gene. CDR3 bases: TGCGCCAGCAGCCATCCATGGACAGGAACCTACGAGCAGTACTTC. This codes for CASSHPWTGTYEQYF.

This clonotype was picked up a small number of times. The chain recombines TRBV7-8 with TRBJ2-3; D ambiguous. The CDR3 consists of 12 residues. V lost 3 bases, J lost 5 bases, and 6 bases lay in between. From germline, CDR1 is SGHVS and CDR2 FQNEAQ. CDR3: CASSFGLDTQYF. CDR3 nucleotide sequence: TGTGCCAGCAGCTTTGGGTTAGATACGCAGTATTTT.

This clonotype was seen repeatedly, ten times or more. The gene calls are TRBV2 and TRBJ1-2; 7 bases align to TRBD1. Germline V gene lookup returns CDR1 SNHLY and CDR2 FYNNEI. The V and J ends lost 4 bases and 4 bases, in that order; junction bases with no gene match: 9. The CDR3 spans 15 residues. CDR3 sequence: CASSVRWGQTYGYTF. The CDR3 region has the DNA TGTGCCAGCAGTGTCAGGTGGGGACAGACCTATGGCTACACCTTC.

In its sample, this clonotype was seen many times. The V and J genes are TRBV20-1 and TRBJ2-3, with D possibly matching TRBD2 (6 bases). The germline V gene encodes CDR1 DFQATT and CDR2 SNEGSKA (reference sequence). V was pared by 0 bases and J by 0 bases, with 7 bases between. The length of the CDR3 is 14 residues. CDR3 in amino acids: CSARERGSTDTQYF. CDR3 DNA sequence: TGCAGTGCTAGAGAGCGGGGTAGCACAGATACGCAGTATTTT.

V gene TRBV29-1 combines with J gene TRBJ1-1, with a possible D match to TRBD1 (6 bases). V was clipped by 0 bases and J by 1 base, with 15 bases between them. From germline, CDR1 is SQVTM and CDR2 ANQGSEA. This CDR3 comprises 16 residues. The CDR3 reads CSVEDWSRGWNTEAFF. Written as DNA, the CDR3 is TGCAGCGTTGAAGACTGGTCGAGGGGGTGGAACACTGAAGCTTTCTTT. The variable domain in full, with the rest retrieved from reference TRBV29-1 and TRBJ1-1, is SAVISQKPSRDICQRGTSLTIQCQVDSQVTMMFWYRQQPGQSLTLIATANQGSEATYESGFVIDKFPISRPNLTFSTLTVSNMSPEDSSIYLCSVEDWSRGWNTEAFFGQGTRLTVV.

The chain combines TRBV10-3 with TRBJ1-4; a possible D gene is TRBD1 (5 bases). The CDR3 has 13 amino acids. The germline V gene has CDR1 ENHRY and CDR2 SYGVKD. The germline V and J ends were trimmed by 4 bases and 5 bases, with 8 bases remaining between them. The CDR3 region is CAISGGENEKLFF. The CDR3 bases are TGTGCCATCAGTGGAGGGGAAAATGAAAAACTGTTTTTT.

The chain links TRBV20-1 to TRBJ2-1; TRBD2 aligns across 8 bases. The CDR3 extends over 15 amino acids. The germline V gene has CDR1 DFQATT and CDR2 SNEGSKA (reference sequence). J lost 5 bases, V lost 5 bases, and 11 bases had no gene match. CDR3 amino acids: CSAARSGGGNNEQFF. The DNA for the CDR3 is TGCAGTGCTGCCCGGAGTGGCGGGGGGAACAATGAGCAGTTCTTC.

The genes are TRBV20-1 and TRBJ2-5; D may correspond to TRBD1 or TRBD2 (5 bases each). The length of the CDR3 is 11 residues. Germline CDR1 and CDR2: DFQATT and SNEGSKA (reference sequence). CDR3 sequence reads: CSQGTQETQYF. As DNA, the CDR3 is TGCAGCCAAGGGACCCAAGAGACCCAGTACTTC.

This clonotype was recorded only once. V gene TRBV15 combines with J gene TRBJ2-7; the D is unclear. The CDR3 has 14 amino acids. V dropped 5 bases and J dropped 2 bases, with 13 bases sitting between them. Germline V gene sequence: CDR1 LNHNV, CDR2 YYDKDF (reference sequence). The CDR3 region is CATSSRVGTYEQYF. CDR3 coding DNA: TGTGCCACCAGCTCCCGAGTGGGGACCTACGAGCAGTACTTC.

The CDR3 is CASSLVRSPEQFF. The CDR3 coding sequence is TGTGCCAGCAGCTTGGTACGATCCCCTGAGCAGTTCTTC. The V call is TRBV5-6, the J call TRBJ2-1; D gene ambiguous. Germline CDR1 SGHDT, CDR2 YYEEEE. This CDR3 has 13 residues. V was pared by 0 bases and J by 9 bases, with 10 bases between. The full variable domain, with the rest looked up from reference TRBV5-6 and TRBJ2-1, is DAGVTQSPTHLIKTRGQQVTLRCSPKSGHDTVSWYQQALGQGPQFIFQYYEEEERQRGNFPDRFSGHQFPNYSSELNVNALLLGDSALYLCASSLVRSPEQFFGPGTRLTVL.

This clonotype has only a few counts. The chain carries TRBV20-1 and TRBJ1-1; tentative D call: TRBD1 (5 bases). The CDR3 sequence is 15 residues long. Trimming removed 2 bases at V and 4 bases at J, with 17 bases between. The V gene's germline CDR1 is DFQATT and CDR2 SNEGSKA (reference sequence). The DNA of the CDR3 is TGCAGTGCTAGACCGGGGGGGGGTTTCGGCACTGAAGCTTTCTTT. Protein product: CSARPGGGFGTEAFF.

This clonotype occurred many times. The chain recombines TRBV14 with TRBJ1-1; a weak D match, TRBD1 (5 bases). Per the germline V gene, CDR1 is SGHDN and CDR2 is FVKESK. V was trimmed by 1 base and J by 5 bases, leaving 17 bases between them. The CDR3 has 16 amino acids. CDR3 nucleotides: TGTGCCAGCAGCCAAGTTTTACGGGGCGCGTGGACTGAAGCTTTCTTT. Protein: CASSQVLRGAWTEAFF.

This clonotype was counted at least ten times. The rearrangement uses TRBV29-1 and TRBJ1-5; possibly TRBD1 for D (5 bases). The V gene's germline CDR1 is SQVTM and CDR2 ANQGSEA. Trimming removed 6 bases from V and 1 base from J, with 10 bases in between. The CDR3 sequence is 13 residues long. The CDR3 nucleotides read TGCAGCGTCTCGGAGGGGAGCAATCAGCCCCAGCATTTT. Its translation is CSVSEGSNQPQHF.

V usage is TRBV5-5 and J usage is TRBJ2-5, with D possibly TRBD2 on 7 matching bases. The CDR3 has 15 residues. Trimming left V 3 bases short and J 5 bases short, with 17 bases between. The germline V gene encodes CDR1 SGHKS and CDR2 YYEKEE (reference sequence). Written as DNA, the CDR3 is TGTGCCAGCAGCTGGGGGGGGCCCGCGGAGGAGACCCAGTACTTC. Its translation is CASSWGGPAEETQYF.

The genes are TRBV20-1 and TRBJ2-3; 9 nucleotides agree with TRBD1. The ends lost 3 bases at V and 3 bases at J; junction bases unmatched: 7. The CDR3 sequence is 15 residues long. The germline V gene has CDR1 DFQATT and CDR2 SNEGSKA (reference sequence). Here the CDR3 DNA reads TGCAGTGCTAGGCCCGGGACAGGGAGTACAGATACGCAGTATTTT. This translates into CSARPGTGSTDTQYF.